Reported below is one T cell receptor (beta chain). Its cognate antigen has yet to be identified. No qualities accompany the bases; no much larger clone lies one base away. This specimen comes from a study of chemoradiotherapy in HPV16-positive cancers (dated by TCRdb to the early 2020s). Regarding the complete study: Functional T-cell assays on cells from two HPV16-positive patients defined candidate HPV-specific T-cell clones and common TCR motifs. The study asked whether T-cell immunity against the HPV oncoproteins E6 and E7 changes during chemoradiotherapy and whether it affects survival. The candidate HPV-specific TCRs and motifs were then tracked in TCR repertoires from over 80 patients with HPV-related cancers.

Overall results and qualifications from the work: The functional definition of HPV-specific T cells was derived from only a couple of HPV16-positive patients, and the survival association was reported for HPV16-positive patients. In HPV16-positive patients, expansion of HPV-responsive T cells during chemoradiotherapy was associated with improved recurrence-free survival. Expansion of candidate HPV-specific clones and E7-related TCR motifs was observed in the tumor microenvironment during treatment, whereas no such expansion was observed for non-HPV-specific T cells.

Repertoires were sampled repeatedly over the course of chemoradiotherapy so that clonal expansion in the tumor microenvironment could be followed. The library was generated by the immunoSEQ multiplex PCR assay. TCRdb took this table from immuneACCESS and kept in-frame rearrangements with V and J called. Such tables lack part of the clones; where checked against another copy, unresolved V genes explain under half of the gap, and the rest is unexplained. The sample data list about 67,000 clones, and 88% of these were observed just once. 4% to 5% of the sample comes from the top ten. Here the sequenced sample was blood, taken from a patient who underwent chemoradiotherapy. This sequence was found in a human donor with HPV-associated anogenital cancer.

The CDR3 protein: CASSFPVSGSTDTQYF. Here is the DNA: TGTGCCAGCAGCTTTCCCGTCAGCGGGAGCACAGATACGCAGTATTTT. The chain links TRBV5-6 with TRBJ2-3, and TRBD2 may be the D gene, going by 6 matching bases. The germline V gene specifies SGHDT as CDR1 and YYEEEE as CDR2. V gives up 2 bases and J gives up 0 bases, and the segment between their germline ends measures 13 bases. The CDR3 goes from the cysteine to the phenylalanine over 16 residues. The CDR3 DNA has 48 bases and is translated from base 1. Reference TRBV5-6 and TRBJ2-3 proteins supply the regions before and after the CDR3; the full variable domain is: DAGVTQSPTHLIKTRGQQVTLRCSPKSGHDTVSWYQQALGQGPQFIFQYYEEEERQRGNFPDRFSGHQFPNYSSELNVNALLLGDSALYLCASSFPVSGSTDTQYFGPGTRLTVL.